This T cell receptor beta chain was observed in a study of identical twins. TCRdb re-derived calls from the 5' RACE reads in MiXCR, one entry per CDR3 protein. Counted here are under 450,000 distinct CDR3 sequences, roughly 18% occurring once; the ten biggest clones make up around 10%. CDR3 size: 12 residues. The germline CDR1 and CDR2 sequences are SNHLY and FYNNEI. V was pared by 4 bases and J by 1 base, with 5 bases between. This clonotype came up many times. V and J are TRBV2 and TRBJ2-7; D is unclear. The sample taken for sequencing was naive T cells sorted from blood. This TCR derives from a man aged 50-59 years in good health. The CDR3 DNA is TGTGCCAGCAGTGTTCAGTCCTACGAGCAGTACTTC. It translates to CASSVQSYEQYF.